This T cell receptor beta chain was found in a study of blood T cell repertoires in COVID-19 (dated by TCRdb to 2018 to 2020). At the level of the whole study: The collaborator samples originated in the United States, Italy and Spain and spanned the acute and convalescent phases of COVID-19. Subjects who had been exposed to COVID-19, were actively infected with it, or had recovered from it provided the deeply sampled blood TCRbeta repertoires that made up the dataset. The samples were drawn from two sources: the first 160 participants of the ongoing ImmuneRACE study, and 950 to 1,500 subjects contributed by 6 global collaborators. The repertoires were released in a freely available public database meant as a resource for research on the immune response to SARS-CoV-2. A de-identified subject ID, COVID-19 status, age in years and sex were almost always included in the sample metadata. The material from the prospective study consisted of cDNA or gDNA derived from T cells, B-cell-depleted T cells, or PBMCs. Where available, HLA class I and class II types were obtained from metadata supplied by the sample provider rather than from assay-based typing.

Each collaborating institution followed its own protocols to collect whole blood in K2EDTA tubes. For TCRbeta analysis, collaborator samples were shipped as frozen whole blood, as isolated PBMCs, or as DNA extracted from either sample type. CDR3 length: 15 amino acids, cysteine to phenylalanine. Here the CDR3 DNA is all that survives: 45 bases in frame from base 1. Reading the germline V gene gives CDR1 ENHRY and CDR2 SYGVKD. V is clipped by 3 bases and J by 1 base, and the sequence between their germline boundaries is 12 bases long. The immunoSEQ Assay, a bias-controlled multiplex PCR, was used to amplify TCRbeta CDR3 regions from genomic DNA. The study's processing was this. Within the assay, amplification of reference gene primers was used to estimate how many nucleated cells each sample contained. To quantify the absolute abundance of each unique TCRbeta CDR3 rearrangement, sequence reads were collapsed and filtered. For each sample, productive Simpson clonality was calculated as the square root of Simpson's diversity index across productive rearrangements. Held by TCRdb, this immuneACCESS table contains in-frame sequences only and omits some clones. Under half of the omission traces to an unresolved V gene where checked; the cause of the rest is unknown. D and trimming were read from the DNA, whereas the V and J calls and clone size are those reported in that table. In this sample the table shows approximately 280,000 clones, roughly 89% of which occur a single time. The ten largest clonotypes hold about 4.2% of the sample.

Study-wide findings and limitations: The quantity of clinical and demographic metadata differed by source and by participant and was supplied without curation.

Concerning this clone itself: The antigen it binds to is not known. No quality values exist for individual bases; no much larger clone is one base distant.

Sequencing input: peripheral blood. This TCR came from a man aged 40-55 years with acute or convalescent COVID-19. Here the chain combines TRBV10-3 and TRBJ1-2, and the D gene may be TRBD1, 5 bases matching. The nucleotides are TGTGCCATCAGTGATCCGGGACTTCTTAACTATGGCTACACCTTC. Its protein product is CAISDPGLLNYGYTF.